These 32 T cell receptor beta chains were sequenced from one sample in a study of T cell responses to AZD1222 COVID-19 vaccine. The data were produced by immunoSEQ multiplex PCR, yet TCRdb's version contains in-frame clones alone and is incomplete. The table shows over 95,000 clones, with 90% to 95% occurring only once. The sample in question was peripheral blood, obtained on day 0 of AZD1222 vaccination. The receptors shown here come from an adult in good health.

The chain recombines TRBV28 with TRBJ1-3, with D hard to call. The V end lost 4 bases, the J end lost 0 bases, and 10 bases lay between the germline ends. CDR1 MDHEN and CDR2 SYDVKM come from the germline V gene. The CDR3 runs 15 residues. The CDR3 DNA is TGTGCCAGCAGTTCATCTGGCATCTCTGGAAACACCATATATTTT. This encodes CASSSSGISGNTIYF.

In DNA form, the CDR3 reads TGTGCCAGCAGCCGTAGCGGGGGGGCCGACTACGAGCAGTACTTC. This gives the protein CASSRSGGADYEQYF. V is TRBV6-5 and J is TRBJ2-7, with TRBD2 identical over 11 bases. Germline V gives CDR1 MNHEY, CDR2 SVGAGI. This CDR3 has 15 residues. Trimming at V came to 6 bases and at J to 3 bases, leaving 7 bases not matched to a gene.

This clone appeared a single time. J is TRBJ1-3 and V is TRBV7-6, with a weak D call TRBD1 (6 bases). Trimming removed 6 bases at V and 0 bases at J, with 9 bases between. Germline-derived CDR1 and CDR2 are SGHVS and FNYEAQ. CDR3 size: 14 residues. CDR3 nucleotides: TGTGCCAGCAGAACAGGGCCCTCTGGAAACACCATATATTTT. Translated, it gives CASRTGPSGNTIYF. Supplemented by reference TRBV7-6 and TRBJ1-3, the full variable domain reads GAGVSQSPRYKVTKRGQDVALRCDPISGHVSLYWYRQALGQGPEFLTYFNYEAQQDKSGLPNDRFSAERPEGSISTLTIQRTEQRDSAMYRCASRTGPSGNTIYFGEGSWLTVV.

The J gene is TRBJ2-7, the V gene TRBV27; D remains ambiguous. This CDR3 region has 14 residues. Germline loops: CDR1 MNHEY, CDR2 SMNVEV (reference sequence). Trimming stripped 6 bases from V and 7 bases from J, with 19 bases between. The CDR3: CASSDLRRVGEQYF. In nucleotides, the CDR3 is TGTGCCAGCAGCGACCTCCGACGCGTGGGAGAGCAGTACTTC.

J is TRBJ2-3 and V is TRBV19; maybe TRBD1 (6 bases). This CDR3 contains 14 residues. The V gene's germline CDR1 is LNHDA and CDR2 SQIVND (reference sequence). V gave up 1 base and J gave up 3 bases, with 8 bases separating them. The CDR3 region is CASSIGQGTDTQYF. Here the CDR3 DNA reads TGTGCCAGTAGTATAGGGCAGGGGACAGATACGCAGTATTTT.

The sample holds one count of this clone. This rearrangement joins TRBV7-8 to TRBJ1-1, with D possibly TRBD1 on 6 matching bases. CDR1 SGHVS and CDR2 FQNEAQ come from the germline V gene. This CDR3 is built from 15 residues. V was clipped by 3 bases and J by 0 bases, with 11 bases between them. The chain's CDR3 is CASSFQGSMNTEAFF. CDR3 nucleotides: TGTGCCAGCAGCTTCCAGGGGTCCATGAACACTGAAGCTTTCTTT.

The rearrangement links TRBV5-1 to TRBJ2-7; 8 bases agree with TRBD1. This CDR3 is built from 14 residues. Germline trimming cut 0 bases from V and 5 bases from J; bases unmatched to any gene: 4. CDR1 is SGHRS and CDR2 is YFSETQ in the germline V gene. The chain's CDR3 is CASSLGQGFDEQYF. The CDR3 DNA follows: TGCGCCAGCAGCTTGGGACAGGGGTTCGACGAGCAGTACTTC.

The CDR3 loop is CASSLEAGPPKDTQYF. CDR3 bases: TGTGCCAGCAGCTTGGAAGCGGGACCTCCGAAGGATACGCAGTATTTT. This chain links TRBV5-4 with TRBJ2-3; 7 bases map to TRBD2. V lost 0 bases, J lost 6 bases, and 10 bases stayed unmatched. CDR1 and CDR2 (germline): SGHNT, YYREEE (reference sequence). This CDR3 has 16 residues. Full variable domain (remainder filled in from reference TRBV5-4 and TRBJ2-3): ETGVTQSPTHLIKTRGQQVTLRCSSQSGHNTVSWYQQALGQGPQFIFQYYREEENGRGNFPPRFSGLQFPNYSSELNVNALELDDSALYLCASSLEAGPPKDTQYFGPGTRLTVL.

The chain has TRBV27 and TRBJ1-3; no reliable D call. Germline CDR1 is MNHEY and CDR2 is SMNVEV (reference sequence). The CDR3 sequence is 13 residues long. V lost 6 bases, J lost 3 bases, and 9 bases lay in between. The CDR3 nucleotides read TGTGCCAGCAGCACCTTTCTTGGAAACACCATATATTTT. Its protein product is CASSTFLGNTIYF.

The chain uses TRBV6-5 and TRBJ1-1; TRBD1 might be the D (5 bases). Germline V lookup: CDR1 MNHEY, CDR2 SVGAGI. V lost 8 bases, J lost 3 bases, and 13 bases lay in between. The CDR3 is made up of 13 amino acids. The CDR3: CASLDTVHTEAFF. The CDR3 DNA is TGTGCCAGCCTGGACACAGTTCACACTGAAGCTTTCTTT.

The J gene is TRBJ2-5, the V gene TRBV12-3 or TRBV12-4; no definite D call. Trimming removed 0 bases at V and 5 bases at J, with 4 bases between. This CDR3 spans 12 amino acids. CDR3 nucleotides: TGTGCCAGCAGTTTAGCGCGCGAGACCCAGTACTTC. Protein product: CASSLARETQYF.

This chain joins TRBV7-9 and TRBJ1-1, with D hard to call. The germline V gene has CDR1 SEHNR and CDR2 FQNEAQ (reference sequence). V was shortened by 1 base and J by 1 base, with 13 bases between the two germline ends. This CDR3 has 16 amino acids. CDR3 DNA: TGTGCCAGCAGCTTAGTCAAGGGCGGCCGGAACACTGAAGCTTTCTTT. This encodes CASSLVKGGRNTEAFF. Full variable domain (outside the CDR3, taken from reference TRBV7-9 and TRBJ1-1): DTGVSQNPRHKITKRGQNVTFRCDPISEHNRLYWYRQTLGQGPEFLTYFQNEAQLEKSRLLSDRFSAERPKGSFSTLEIQRTEQGDSAMYLCASSLVKGGRNTEAFFGQGTRLTVV.

This sequence joins TRBV7-9 and TRBJ1-4, with TRBD1 matching over 7 bases. The V segment lost 4 bases and the J segment 0 bases; nucleotides outside the gene matches: 11. The CDR3 is 18 residues long. From germline, CDR1 is SEHNR and CDR2 FQNEAQ (reference sequence). The DNA of the CDR3 is TGTGCCAGCAGCTCTATACCGGGACAGAACCCAACTAATGAAAAACTGTTTTTT. This gives the protein CASSSIPGQNPTNEKLFF.

This chain connects TRBV4-3 to TRBJ2-1; 9 nucleotides align to TRBD2. In germline, CDR1 is LGHNA, CDR2 YSLEER. The CDR3 totals 17 residues. The trim removed 1 base at V and 7 bases at J, leaving 11 bases unmatched. The CDR3 is CASSQGPLAGGPNEQFF. CDR3 sequence (DNA): TGCGCCAGCAGCCAAGGACCGCTCGCGGGGGGGCCGAATGAGCAGTTCTTC.

The CDR3 spells CASNPSLYTEAFF. The CDR3 nucleotides are TGTGCCAGTAATCCTTCCTTGTACACTGAAGCTTTCTTT. This chain links TRBV19 with TRBJ1-1; D is undetermined. V was trimmed by 7 bases and J by 3 bases, leaving 12 bases between them. CDR1 and CDR2 (germline): LNHDA, SQIVND (reference sequence). This CDR3 has 13 residues. Full variable domain (missing parts from reference TRBV19 and TRBJ1-1): DGGITQSPKYLFRKEGQNVTLSCEQNLNHDAMYWYRQDPGQGLRLIYYSQIVNDFQKGDIAEGYSVSREKKESFPLTVTSAQKNPTAFYLCASNPSLYTEAFFGQGTRLTVV.

The V and J genes are TRBV5-6 and TRBJ1-5, with unresolved D. Deletions cut 4 bases from V and 0 bases from J, with 11 bases between. The CDR3 runs 15 residues. Germline CDR1 reads SGHDT; CDR2 reads YYEEEE. The CDR3 DNA reads as TGTGCCAGCAGCGCTGGGAGGGCTAGCAATCAGCCCCAGCATTTT. Its protein product is CASSAGRASNQPQHF.

This rearrangement joins TRBV27 to TRBJ1-6, with D possibly being TRBD1 (6 bases). Germline lookup yields CDR1 MNHEY and CDR2 SMNVEV (reference sequence). The V end lost 6 bases, the J end lost 8 bases, and 26 bases lay between the germline ends. The CDR3 has 18 residues. CDR3 bases: TGTGCCAGCAGCCTGATTGGCGCTGGGGGCCTATCGTATTCACCCCTCCACTTT. It codes for CASSLIGAGGLSYSPLHF.

This chain links TRBV30 with TRBJ1-3, with D unclear. There are 13 residues in the CDR3. From germline, CDR1 is GTSNPN and CDR2 SVGIG (reference sequence). Trimming removed 4 bases at V and 3 bases at J, with 10 bases between. This chain's CDR3 is CAWTRSLGNTIYF. DNA for the CDR3: TGTGCCTGGACTCGCAGCCTTGGAAACACCATATATTTT.

The chain links TRBV27 to TRBJ1-4, with D possibly being TRBD1 (6 bases). The CDR3 spans 16 residues. Germline V CDR1 and CDR2: MNHEY, SMNVEV (reference sequence). V gave up 3 bases and J gave up 5 bases, with 16 bases separating them. CDR3 residues: CASSFRQGHQNEKLFF. DNA of the CDR3: TGTGCCAGCAGTTTTCGGCAGGGGCACCAAAATGAAAAACTGTTTTTT.

Concerning this clone: The same CDR3 also results from other DNA sequences found in this sample. The V call is TRBV5-1, the J call TRBJ2-5; either TRBD1 or TRBD2 may fit D (6 bases each). In germline, CDR1 is SGHRS, CDR2 YFSETQ. The V and J ends lost 0 bases and 5 bases respectively, with 11 bases between them. The CDR3 runs to 14 residues. CDR3 bases: TGCGCCAGCAGCTTGGGGACGGGGGCTGAGACCCAGTACTTC. Amino acids: CASSLGTGAETQYF.

The CDR3 coding sequence is TGTGCCAGTAGTTCCCAGGGGGCTGACTATGGCTACACCTTC. As protein: CASSSQGADYGYTF. The V and J genes are TRBV19 and TRBJ1-2; 8 bases agree with TRBD1. Germline lookup yields CDR1 LNHDA and CDR2 SQIVND (reference sequence). CDR3 length: 14 residues. J was trimmed by 3 bases and V by 5 bases; bases with no gene match: 5.

The gene calls are TRBV25-1 and TRBJ2-1, with D maybe TRBD2 (5 bases). The CDR3 covers 13 residues. CDR1 is MGHDK and CDR2 is SYGVNS in the germline V gene. The germline V and J ends were trimmed by 1 base and 6 bases, with 7 bases remaining between them. This CDR3 reads CASSELGGNEQFF. CDR3 DNA sequence: TGTGCCAGCAGTGAATTAGGAGGCAATGAGCAGTTCTTC.

The rearrangement links TRBV18 to TRBJ1-1; no reliable D call. Germline lookup yields CDR1 KGHSH and CDR2 LQKENI. Deletions cut 4 bases from V and 1 base from J, with 16 bases between. The CDR3 has 16 amino acids. The CDR3 loop is CASSQRVSDRNTEAFF. The CDR3 region has the DNA TGTGCCAGCTCACAACGGGTCTCGGATAGGAACACTGAAGCTTTCTTT.

The rearrangement joins TRBV4-3 to TRBJ2-3, with D perhaps TRBD1 (6 bases). V lost 4 bases and J lost 2, with 13 bases in between. The germline V gene has CDR1 LGHNA and CDR2 YSLEER. The CDR3 is 15 residues long. Here the CDR3 DNA reads TGCGCCAGCAGCCCTCAGGGGACCCACACAGATACGCAGTATTTT. Translation: CASSPQGTHTDTQYF.

This sequence joins TRBV4-3 and TRBJ2-5; TRBD1 might be the D (5 bases). V lost 0 bases and J 5 bases, leaving 16 bases between the germline ends. The CDR3 is made up of 16 amino acids. Germline V gives CDR1 LGHNA, CDR2 YSLEER. DNA of the CDR3: TGCGCCAGCAGCCAAGAGGCAAGGGGCAGGTACGAGACCCAGTACTTC. Protein product: CASSQEARGRYETQYF.

The chain recombines TRBV5-1 with TRBJ2-7, with 8 bases lining up with TRBD1. This CDR3 region has 15 residues. Germline CDR1 and CDR2: SGHRS and YFSETQ. Trimming at V came to 3 bases and at J to 2 bases, leaving 7 bases not matched to a gene. In nucleotides, the CDR3 is TGCGCCAGCAGCTCTAACAGGGGGTCGACCTACGAGCAGTACTTC. Amino acids: CASSSNRGSTYEQYF.

This chain links TRBV5-1 with TRBJ2-3; D remains ambiguous. V lost 3 bases to trimming and J lost 3 bases, with 17 bases between them. The CDR3 is 16 amino acids. Germline lookup yields CDR1 SGHRS and CDR2 YFSETQ. DNA of the CDR3: TGCGCCAGCAGCTACGGGTCTTTAGTGGGTACAGATACGCAGTATTTT. Amino acid sequence: CASSYGSLVGTDTQYF.

The V gene is TRBV7-2, the J gene TRBJ2-2; 9 positions match TRBD1. Germline V gene lookup returns CDR1 SGHTA and CDR2 FQGNSA. The V gene end was trimmed by 6 bases and the J gene end by 3 bases; junction bases not matched to a gene: 14. The CDR3 loop spans 18 amino acids. The CDR3 coding sequence is TGTGCCAGCAGTCTGTTAGGGGGACAGGGATTCTACACCGGGGAGCTGTTTTTT. Protein product: CASSLLGGQGFYTGELFF.

The chain recombines TRBV7-8 with TRBJ2-7; possibly TRBD2 for D (6 bases). The CDR3 consists of 15 residues. From germline, CDR1 is SGHVS and CDR2 FQNEAQ. Trimming removed 1 base from V and 2 bases from J, with 12 bases in between. The CDR3 nucleotides are TGTGCCAGCAGCTTAGACGGAGGGCAGGCCTACGAGCAGTACTTC. Its protein product is CASSLDGGQAYEQYF.

This rearrangement joins TRBV3-1 (or the pseudogene TRBV3-2) to TRBJ2-5; TRBD1 aligns across 7 bases. From germline, CDR1 is LGHDT and CDR2 YNNKEL (reference sequence). CDR3 length: 13 amino acids. The V segment lost 3 bases and the J segment 5 bases; nucleotides outside the gene matches: 3. Here the CDR3 DNA reads TGTGCCAGCAGCCACGACAGGGCCGAGACCCAGTACTTC. It specifies CASSHDRAETQYF.

V usage is TRBV21-1 and J usage is TRBJ1-1; TRBD1 is the table's D call and was not checked against the DNA. TRBV21-1 is labeled a pseudogene. CDR3 length: 15 amino acids. This chain's CDR3 is CASSKFPRVNTEAFF. The CDR3 region has the DNA TGTGCCAGCAGCAAATTCCCCAGGGTGAACACTGAAGCTTTCTTT.

J is TRBJ2-7 and V is TRBV6-1; tentatively, D is TRBD1 or TRBD2 (5 bases each). Germline V gene lookup returns CDR1 MNHNS and CDR2 SASEGT. CDR3 size: 14 residues. V lost 2 bases and J 5 bases, leaving 13 bases between the germline ends. As DNA, the CDR3 is TGTGCCAGCAGTGAAAAAGCTAGGGGACACGAGCAGTACTTC. Residues: CASSEKARGHEQYF.